The entry below gives a single TCR beta chain sequence along with its context. The data were obtained in a study of shared clonotypes between healthy human individuals. Germline V lookup: CDR1 SGHVS, CDR2 FQNEAQ. The V end lost 2 bases, the J end lost 0 bases, and 14 bases lay between the germline ends. CDR3 length: 16 residues. Data came from immunoSEQ multiplex PCR; TCRdb stores just in-frame clones and leaves some out. Seen here are 110,000 or so clones, about two thirds observed once, and the top ten hold approximately 25%. This sequence originates from a woman between 25 and 40 years old in good health. This chain connects TRBV7-8 to TRBJ2-7, with D tentatively TRBD2 (6 bases). Sequences were obtained from memory CD8+ T cells sorted from blood. Subset meaning: CD45RO+ cells pooled with CCR7-negative TemRA cells. CDR3 coding DNA: TGTGCCAGCAGCTTATTGGTGTTGACTAGCTCCTACGAGCAGTACTTC. It is translated as CASSLLVLTSSYEQYF.